The rows below give T cell receptor beta chains drawn from one sample of a study of blood T cell repertoires in COVID-19. Only in-frame clones appear in the TCRdb table, and some are missing; sequencing was by immunoSEQ multiplex PCR. The sample has 150,000 to 200,000 clones, about 92% seen once. Sequencing was carried out using peripheral blood. These receptors were obtained from a man in his thirties or forties with COVID-19, enrolled during active disease. The CDR3 runs from the conserved cysteine through the conserved F or W. D genes are given only for firm matches. Where a row states a size, it is once, few, many or the class of an expanded clone; other rows omit it.

J gene	clone size	V gene	D gene	CDR3 protein	CDR3 DNA
TRBJ2-7	-	TRBV7-2	TRBD1	CASSFIGQGYEQYF	TGTGCCAGCAGCTTTATCGGACAGGGCTACGAGCAGTACTTC
TRBJ2-3	-	TRBV19	-	CASSANLALTDTQYF	TGTGCCAGTAGTGCCAACCTAGCGCTCACAGATACGCAGTATTTT
TRBJ1-5	-	TRBV7-2	TRBD1	CASSPRTGNNQPQHF	TGTGCCAGCAGCCCGCGGACAGGGAACAATCAGCCCCAGCATTTT
TRBJ2-2	-	TRBV5-5	-	CASSRQGGLTTGELFF	TGTGCCAGCAGCCGCCAGGGTGGGTTAACCACCGGGGAGCTGTTTTTT
TRBJ1-3	-	TRBV7-9	-	CASSYPTGGNTIYF	TGTGCCAGCAGCTACCCGACAGGAGGAAACACCATATATTTT
TRBJ2-7	-	TRBV6-5	-	CASTNDRGNYEQYF	TGTGCCAGCACCAACGATAGGGGGAACTACGAGCAGTACTTC
TRBJ1-4	once	TRBV19	-	CASSIVGAGTLFF	TGTGCCAGTAGTATCGTTGGGGCTGGAACACTGTTTTTT
TRBJ2-7	-	TRBV6-5	TRBD1	CASSYGQGALFSEQYF	TGTGCCAGCAGTTACGGACAGGGGGCTCTGTTTAGCGAGCAGTACTTC
TRBJ2-7	-	TRBV6-5	-	CASRGGPYEQYF	TGTGCCAGCAGGGGGGGACCCTACGAGCAGTACTTC
TRBJ1-2	-	TRBV15	-	CATSRGTQGGYGYTF	TGTGCCACCAGCAGAGGGACGCAGGGAGGGTATGGCTACACCTTC
TRBJ2-7	few	TRBV7-9	TRBD1	CASSLAGDRGNEQYF	TGTGCCAGCAGCTTAGCAGGAGACAGGGGGAATGAGCAGTACTTC
TRBJ1-4	-	TRBV30	-	CAWTRWGVATNEKLFF	TGTGCCTGGACTCGGTGGGGAGTTGCAACTAATGAAAAACTGTTTTTT
TRBJ1-2	-	TRBV5-1	-	CASSSTGIYGYTF	TGCGCCAGCAGCTCCACAGGGATCTATGGCTACACCTTC
TRBJ2-2	-	TRBV11-2	TRBD2	CASSLDGSVGTSRTGELFF	TGTGCCAGCAGCTTAGATGGTAGCGTGGGGACTAGCAGGACCGGGGAGCTGTTTTTT
TRBJ1-2	few	TRBV29-1	TRBD1	CSVEGRGDYGYTF	TGCAGCGTTGAGGGCAGGGGGGACTATGGCTACACCTTC
TRBJ1-2	-	TRBV11-2	-	CASSPGLYGYTF	TGTGCCAGCAGCCCGGGGTTATATGGCTACACCTTC
TRBJ2-7	-	TRBV24-1	-	CATSAAGQTYEQYF	TGTGCCACCAGTGCTGCAGGGCAGACCTACGAGCAGTACTTC
TRBJ1-2	-	TRBV5-1	-	CASSLVPGPLSNYGYTF	TGCGCCAGCAGCTTGGTTCCAGGGCCTTTGAGTAACTATGGCTACACCTTC
TRBJ2-7	-	TRBV7-9	TRBD1	CASSLAGQGNYEQYF	TGTGCCAGCAGCTTAGCGGGACAGGGGAACTACGAGCAGTACTTC
TRBJ1-2	-	TRBV30	TRBD1	CAWSRPGTGGVGLHGYTF	TGTGCCTGGAGTCGTCCGGGGACAGGGGGCGTGGGACTGCATGGCTACACCTTC
TRBJ1-2	-	TRBV3-1/TRBV3-2	-	CASSQEAGSGGYTF	TGTGCCAGCAGCCAAGAGGCCGGGTCCGGTGGCTACACCTTC
TRBJ2-1	-	TRBV5-1	TRBD2	CASSFGTSYTDEQFF	TGCGCCAGCAGCTTTGGGACTAGCTATACCGATGAGCAGTTCTTC
TRBJ2-7	-	TRBV18	-	CASSPPDSSYEQYF	TGTGCCAGCTCACCACCCGACAGCTCCTACGAGCAGTACTTC
TRBJ2-7	-	TRBV7-2	-	CASSLAVAATYEQYF	TGTGCCAGCAGCTTAGCGGTAGCGGCCACCTACGAGCAGTACTTC
TRBJ1-1	once	TRBV29-1	-	CSGSGVGLVTEAFF	TGCAGCGGTTCAGGGGTGGGGTTGGTCACTGAAGCTTTCTTT
TRBJ2-1	few	TRBV5-1	TRBD2	CASSFTPGLASYNEQFF	TGCGCCAGCAGCTTTACCCCCGGACTAGCATCCTACAATGAGCAGTTCTTC
TRBJ2-7	-	TRBV7-8	TRBD1	CASSLPGTEAYEQYF	TGTGCCAGCAGCTTGCCTGGGACAGAAGCCTACGAGCAGTACTTC
TRBJ2-2	-	TRBV19	TRBD1	CASSVQGANTGELFF	TGTGCCAGTAGTGTCCAGGGGGCGAACACCGGGGAGCTGTTTTTT
TRBJ1-2	once	TRBV29-1	-	CSVDPGYGYTF	TGCAGCGTTGACCCAGGCTATGGCTACACCTTC
TRBJ1-6	-	TRBV28	-	CASSSNPGDSPLHF	TGTGCCAGCAGTTCAAATCCCGGGGATTCACCCCTCCACTTT
TRBJ2-3	-	TRBV19	TRBD2	CASRTSGGRNTQYF	TGTGCCAGTAGGACTAGCGGGGGCCGAAATACGCAGTATTTT
TRBJ2-7	-	TRBV18	-	CASSPRAGPTYEQYF	TGTGCCAGCTCACCCCGCGCGGGGCCCACCTACGAGCAGTACTTC
TRBJ1-5	-	TRBV18	TRBD1	CASSPSGQFSNQPQHF	TGTGCCAGCTCACCATCGGGACAGTTTAGCAATCAGCCCCAGCATTTT
TRBJ2-7	once	TRBV6-5	-	CASSNSASSYEQYF	TGTGCCAGCAGTAACTCCGCGAGCTCCTACGAGCAGTACTTC
TRBJ2-7	-	TRBV4-1	TRBD1	CASSLWTGEYEQYF	TGCGCCAGCAGCCTATGGACAGGGGAGTACGAGCAGTACTTC
TRBJ2-1	-	TRBV2	-	CASSQQRSSYNEQFF	TGTGCCAGCAGTCAACAACGAAGCTCCTACAATGAGCAGTTCTTC
TRBJ2-7	once	TRBV10-1	-	CARLTQGNIPYEQYF	TGCGCCAGGTTGACCCAGGGGAACATTCCCTACGAGCAGTACTTC
TRBJ2-7	-	TRBV28	-	CASRTSSSYEQYF	TGTGCCAGCAGGACTAGTAGCTCCTACGAGCAGTACTTC
TRBJ2-5	-	TRBV27	-	CASSLGGQWVRETQYF	TGTGCCAGCAGTTTAGGGGGCCAGTGGGTGAGGGAGACCCAGTACTTC
TRBJ2-1	-	TRBV2	TRBD2	CASSEPSGTNEQFF	TGTGCCAGCAGTGAGCCTAGCGGGACGAATGAGCAGTTCTTC
TRBJ2-5	-	TRBV2	TRBD1	CASNTGGGETQYF	TGTGCCAGCAACACAGGGGGCGGAGAGACCCAGTACTTC
TRBJ2-7	-	TRBV4-2	-	CASSQDIQAIFYEQYF	TGTGCCAGCAGCCAAGATATCCAGGCCATCTTCTACGAGCAGTACTTC
TRBJ2-3	-	TRBV19	TRBD1	CASRTTGDKDTQYF	TGTGCCAGTAGGACGACAGGGGATAAAGATACGCAGTATTTT
TRBJ1-2	-	TRBV15	-	CATSRVGGGSNYGYTF	TGTGCCACCAGCAGAGTGGGGGGGGGATCTAACTATGGCTACACCTTC